The 7 T cell receptor beta chains below all came from one sample that was sequenced in a study of beta chain features in type 1 diabetes. All of the isolated RNA was reverse transcribed, so expressed TCRB transcripts were sequenced. Profiled with immunoSEQ multiplex PCR; TCRdb holds only in-frame clones, not every one. The profile shows almost 350,000 clones, around 20% of them singletons. Material: naive CD4+ T cells from blood. The receptor source for this set is a woman in her late teens or twenties in good health.

The chain employs TRBV4-3 and TRBJ1-4; 8 nucleotides align to TRBD1. Looked up from germline, CDR1 is LGHNA and CDR2 is YSLEER. Germline trimming cut 4 bases from V and 8 bases from J; bases unmatched to any gene: 6. CDR3 length: 14 residues. The CDR3 DNA follows: TGCGCCAGCAGCCCTTCGCGGGACAGGGAAAAACTGTTTTTT. Encoded protein: CASSPSRDREKLFF.

The chain employs TRBV5-1 and TRBJ2-5; 11 bases agree with TRBD1. J was trimmed by 4 bases and V by 2 bases; bases with no gene match: 4. Germline assignment: CDR1 SGHRS and CDR2 YFSETQ. CDR3 length: 15 amino acids. CDR3 bases: TGCGCCAGCAGCTTCGGACAGGGGGCTTTAGAGACCCAGTACTTC. Translation gives CASSFGQGALETQYF.

The V call is TRBV5-4, the J call TRBJ1-4, with TRBD1 matching over 7 bases. The CDR3 sequence is 14 residues long. V gave up 4 bases and J gave up 7 bases; unmatched junction bases: 7. Germline-derived CDR1 and CDR2 are SGHNT and YYREEE (reference sequence). The CDR3 region has the DNA TGTGCCAGCAGCCAGGGACAGCGGAGTGAAAAACTGTTTTTT. Protein: CASSQGQRSEKLFF.

In this sample, this clone turned up a few times. The chain has TRBV18 and TRBJ2-5, with 8 positions matching TRBD2. Germline trimming cut 1 base from V and 1 base from J; bases unmatched to any gene: 2. Germline V gives CDR1 KGHSH, CDR2 LQKENI. This CDR3 region has 15 residues. The CDR3 region is CASSPLREAQETQYF. CDR3 DNA: TGTGCCAGCTCACCACTGCGGGAGGCCCAAGAGACCCAGTACTTC. Using reference TRBV18 and TRBJ2-5 for the parts outside the CDR3, the full variable domain is NAGVMQNPRHLVRRRGQEARLRCSPMKGHSHVYWYRQLPEEGLKFMVYLQKENIIDESGMPKERFSAEFPKEGPSILRIQQVVRGDSAAYFCASSPLREAQETQYFGPGTRLLVL.

The CDR3 DNA sequence: TGCGCCAGCAGCCAAGATACTGCTCTCAATCAGCCCCAGCATTTT. Translation gives CASSQDTALNQPQHF. The genes are TRBV4-3 and TRBJ1-5; D is undetermined. The length of the CDR3 is 15 residues. In germline, CDR1 is LGHNA, CDR2 YSLEER. V lost 0 bases, J lost 3 bases, and 9 bases lay in between.

This clone appeared a few times. The gene calls are TRBV11-1 and TRBJ2-5; weak D call: TRBD2 (6 bases). Germline V gene data show CDR1 as SGHAT and CDR2 as FQDESV (reference sequence). This CDR3 region has 15 residues. Between the trimmed V and J ends, which lost 5 bases and 5 bases, there was a span of 18 bases. CDR3 nucleotides: TGTGCCAGCAGCCCAATTTCGGGCGGGATGGAGACCCAGTACTTC. It yields the protein CASSPISGGMETQYF.

The chain joins TRBV29-1 to TRBJ2-1; the match to TRBD1 covers 9 bases. Trimming removed 7 bases from V and 3 bases from J; junction bases left unmatched: 7. This CDR3 is built from 14 residues. Germline V gene lookup returns CDR1 SQVTM and CDR2 ANQGSEA. The CDR3 DNA follows: TGCAGCGATCGACAGGGGGACCTCTACAATGAGCAGTTCTTC. It codes for CSDRQGDLYNEQFF.